Each of the 27 T cell receptor beta chains below was sequenced from the same sample in a study of blood T cell repertoires in COVID-19. Profiling relied on immunoSEQ multiplex PCR, and the TCRdb table lists in-frame clones only, not all of them. Of some 64,000 clones in the sample, 55% to 75% are singletons; the top ten hold roughly 5%. Sequenced material: peripheral blood. The receptors here all came from a woman in her 70s with COVID-19, enrolled during active disease.

The CDR3 loop is CSAEPTENTGELFF. As DNA, the CDR3 is TGCAGCGCTGAGCCCACAGAGAACACCGGGGAGCTGTTTTTT. This chain connects TRBV29-1 to TRBJ2-2; D not certain. The germline V gene has CDR1 SQVTM and CDR2 ANQGSEA. This CDR3 has 14 residues. With 7 bases removed from V and 1 base from J, the gap between germline ends came to 13 bases.

The V gene is TRBV5-4, the J gene TRBJ2-5, with a weak D call TRBD2 (5 bases). The CDR3 covers 16 residues. In germline, CDR1 is SGHNT, CDR2 YYREEE (reference sequence). The ends were cut back, 6 bases at V and 1 base at J, with 19 bases in the middle. The CDR3 sequence: CASNPDPTGSQETQYF. The CDR3, as DNA: TGTGCCAGCAACCCGGACCCCACGGGGTCCCAAGAGACCCAGTACTTC.

The chain is built from TRBV10-3 and TRBJ2-3, with D possibly TRBD2 on 6 matching bases. The CDR3 has 14 residues. Deletions cut 2 bases from V and 4 bases from J, with 10 bases between. Germline loops: CDR1 ENHRY, CDR2 SYGVKD. As DNA, the CDR3 is TGTGCCATCAGTGAGGGGGGGACGGCAGATACGCAGTATTTT. It encodes CAISEGGTADTQYF.

The chain combines TRBV3-1 (or the pseudogene TRBV3-2) with TRBJ1-2; TRBD1 matches at 9 bases. The CDR3 spans 16 residues. V was clipped by 0 bases and J by 10 bases; unmatched bases: 12. From germline, CDR1 is LGHDT and CDR2 YNNKEL (reference sequence). The CDR3 DNA reads TGTGCCAGCAGCCAAGAGGTCCCCCGCAGGACAGGGGCCTACACCTTC. It encodes CASSQEVPRRTGAYTF.

This clone turned up a few times. The chain combines TRBV9 with TRBJ1-1, with 7 nucleotides matching TRBD1. Germline CDR1 is SGDLS and CDR2 is YYNGEE. CDR3 size: 16 residues. After removal of 4 bases from V and 4 bases from J, the junction contained 13 bases not matched to a gene. This CDR3 reads CASSMGQTPKVTEAFF. The CDR3, as DNA: TGTGCCAGCAGCATGGGACAGACCCCCAAAGTCACTGAAGCTTTCTTT.

V usage is TRBV24-1 and J usage is TRBJ1-4, with no clear D. Germline lookup yields CDR1 KGHDR and CDR2 SFDVKD. The V end lost 4 bases, the J end lost 5 bases, and 13 bases lay between the germline ends. The CDR3 is 15 amino acids. This chain's CDR3 is CATSDPNMGNEKLFF. The CDR3, as DNA: TGTGCCACCAGTGACCCTAACATGGGCAATGAAAAACTGTTTTTT.

This clone was counted only a few times. This chain joins TRBV29-1 and TRBJ2-7, with D possibly being TRBD1 (6 bases). With 6 bases removed from V and 2 bases from J, the gap between germline ends came to 17 bases. CDR3 length equals 14 residues. CDR1 is SQVTM, CDR2 ANQGSEA, per germline. CDR3 DNA sequence: TGCAGCGTGCCACGGACAGTAGAGACCTACGAGCAGTACGTC. Amino acid sequence: CSVPRTVETYEQYV.

The chain carries TRBV7-9 and TRBJ2-7; D not certain. Germline CDR1 SEHNR, CDR2 FQNEAQ (reference sequence). Trimming stripped 3 bases from V and 3 bases from J, with 6 bases between. The CDR3 consists of 12 residues. The CDR3 sequence: CASSFNNYEQYF. The CDR3 region has the DNA TGTGCCAGCAGCTTCAACAACTACGAGCAGTACTTC.

This clone was counted between two and nine times. V gene TRBV2 combines with J gene TRBJ1-6, with TRBD1 matching 11 bases. The CDR3 extends over 18 amino acids. Germline V gives CDR1 SNHLY, CDR2 FYNNEI. Unmatched junction bases numbered 9, after V lost 6 bases and J lost 2 bases. The CDR3 spells CASSAGQGGRTYNSPLHF. In DNA form, the CDR3 reads TGTGCCAGCAGCGCGGGACAGGGGGGACGGACCTATAATTCACCCCTCCACTTT. Full variable domain (missing parts from reference TRBV2 and TRBJ1-6): EPEVTQTPSHQVTQMGQEVILRCVPISNHLYFYWYRQILGQKVEFLVSFYNNEISEKSEIFDDQFSVERPDGSNFTLKIRSTKLEDSAMYFCASSAGQGGRTYNSPLHFGNGTRLTVT.

J is TRBJ1-2 and V is TRBV7-9; TRBD1 aligns across 8 bases. Per germline, CDR1 SEHNR and CDR2 FQNEAQ (reference sequence). V gave up 4 bases and J gave up 8 bases; unmatched junction bases: 12. The CDR3 spans 15 residues. This chain's CDR3 is CASSSLQGDSVGYTF. DNA of the CDR3: TGTGCCAGCAGCTCGTTACAGGGGGACTCTGTCGGCTACACCTTC.

The chain recombines TRBV11-2 with TRBJ2-5, with TRBD2 identical over 11 bases. CDR1 is SGHAT and CDR2 is FQNNGV in the germline V gene. V was pared by 8 bases and J by 7 bases, with 15 bases of the junction left unmatched. The CDR3 covers 16 residues. This chain's CDR3 is CASSRGGTSGTGTQYF. CDR3 sequence (DNA): TGTGCCAGCTCCCGAGGGGGGACTAGCGGAACGGGGACCCAGTACTTC.

The chain links TRBV7-2 to TRBJ2-1; 13 bases fit TRBD2. The CDR3 sequence is 16 residues long. V trimming: 5 bases; J trimming: 6 bases; junction bases outside the gene matches: 7. Germline assignment: CDR1 SGHTA and CDR2 FQGNSA. This chain's CDR3 is CASSLGLAGIGNEQFF. The CDR3 bases are TGTGCCAGCAGCCTGGGACTAGCGGGAATAGGCAATGAGCAGTTCTTC.

The chain couples TRBV6-5 to TRBJ2-3; TRBD2 aligns across 10 bases. The CDR3 loop spans 15 amino acids. J gave up 2 bases and V 5 bases, and 4 bases lay outside the gene matches. Germline CDR1 MNHEY, CDR2 SVGAGI. CDR3 nucleotides: TGTGCCAGCAGTAGCGGGGGGGCTTACACAGATACGCAGTATTTT. Translating it yields CASSSGGAYTDTQYF.

The rearrangement joins TRBV5-4 to TRBJ1-2; TRBD1 matches 8 bases. CDR3 length: 13 residues. Germline loops: CDR1 SGHNT, CDR2 YYREEE (reference sequence). V lost 5 bases, J lost 6 bases, and 6 bases stayed unmatched. CDR3 sequence: CASSYQGANGYTF. CDR3 coding DNA: TGTGCCAGCAGTTATCAGGGGGCTAATGGCTACACCTTC.

This clone was detected a few times. As DNA, the CDR3 is TGTGCCAGCAGCCGCGGACAGGGAGTCGCTGAAGCTTTCTTT. This codes for CASSRGQGVAEAFF. The rearrangement links TRBV7-9 to TRBJ1-1; 8 bases fit TRBD1. The V gene's germline CDR1 is SEHNR and CDR2 FQNEAQ (reference sequence). CDR3 size: 14 residues. J gave up 6 bases and V 5 bases, and 8 bases lay outside the gene matches.

J is TRBJ1-2 and V is TRBV7-9; 9 positions match TRBD1. Germline V gene lookup returns CDR1 SEHNR and CDR2 FQNEAQ (reference sequence). V lost 5 bases and J lost 9; bases outside the gene matches: 13. CDR3 length: 15 residues. The DNA of the CDR3 is TGTGCCAGCAGCGACTTCGGGACAGGGAGATTTAGCTACACCTTC. Protein: CASSDFGTGRFSYTF.

This clone was seen a single time. This chain joins TRBV2 and TRBJ2-1; 14 positions agree with TRBD2. The CDR3 has 15 amino acids. Germline CDR1 SNHLY, CDR2 FYNNEI. V lost 5 bases to trimming and J lost 8 bases; unmatched junction nucleotides: 5. The CDR3 loop reads CASSRGTSGSYEQFF. In nucleotides, the CDR3 is TGTGCCAGCAGTCGCGGGACTAGCGGGAGCTATGAGCAGTTCTTC.

This chain connects TRBV18 to TRBJ2-3, with 12 nucleotides matching TRBD2. The trim removed 0 bases at V and 4 bases at J, leaving 11 bases unmatched. The CDR3 extends over 19 amino acids. Germline V gene lookup returns CDR1 KGHSH and CDR2 LQKENI. In DNA form, the CDR3 reads TGTGCCAGCTCACCACCTGATCTACTAGCGGGGGGTCTCCCAGATACGCAGTATTTT. Amino acids: CASSPPDLLAGGLPDTQYF. Filled out from reference TRBV18 and TRBJ2-3, the complete variable domain reads NAGVMQNPRHLVRRRGQEARLRCSPMKGHSHVYWYRQLPEEGLKFMVYLQKENIIDESGMPKERFSAEFPKEGPSILRIQQVVRGDSAAYFCASSPPDLLAGGLPDTQYFGPGTRLTVL.

To note about this clone: The same CDR3 can be traced to other DNA sequences in this sample. V gene TRBV18 combines with J gene TRBJ2-5, with D uncertain. V was shortened by 5 bases and J by 3 bases, with 4 bases between the two germline ends. In germline, CDR1 is KGHSH, CDR2 LQKENI. There are 11 residues in the CDR3. Here the CDR3 reads CASSTEETQYF. DNA of the CDR3: TGTGCCAGCTCAACTGAAGAGACCCAGTACTTC.

V is TRBV19 and J is TRBJ2-5; D is undetermined. The CDR3 sequence is 15 residues long. Germline CDR1 is LNHDA and CDR2 is SQIVND (reference sequence). With 3 bases removed from V and 0 bases from J, the gap between germline ends came to 11 bases. CDR3 sequence: CASSITPLDQETQYF. The DNA for the CDR3 is TGTGCCAGTAGTATCACACCGCTTGACCAAGAGACCCAGTACTTC. Combining the CDR3 with reference TRBV19 and TRBJ2-5 gives the whole variable domain DGGITQSPKYLFRKEGQNVTLSCEQNLNHDAMYWYRQDPGQGLRLIYYSQIVNDFQKGDIAEGYSVSREKKESFPLTVTSAQKNPTAFYLCASSITPLDQETQYFGPGTRLLVL.

This clone was recorded only once. The V call is TRBV29-1, the J call TRBJ1-1, with TRBD1 as a possible D gene (5 bases). Germline assignment: CDR1 SQVTM and CDR2 ANQGSEA. This CDR3 has 12 amino acids. Trimming took 0 bases from V and 6 from J, leaving 8 bases between them. The CDR3 DNA reads TGCAGCGTTGAAGAGCAGGGTTCTGAAGCTTTCTTT. Translated, it gives CSVEEQGSEAFF.

This clone was recorded only once. The gene calls are TRBV7-8 and TRBJ1-6; 7 nucleotides agree with TRBD1. Germline CDR1 is SGHVS and CDR2 is FQNEAQ. This CDR3 is 15 amino acids long. The junction had 8 bases not matched to a gene; V was cut back by 5 bases and J by 7 bases. Written as DNA, the CDR3 is TGTGCCAGCAGCCCTGTCCCGGGACAGAATTCACCCCTCCACTTT. Translating it yields CASSPVPGQNSPLHF.

The chain links TRBV29-1 to TRBJ2-5; TRBD1 agrees at 10 bases. From germline, CDR1 is SQVTM and CDR2 ANQGSEA. The V gene end was trimmed by 7 bases and the J gene end by 3 bases; junction bases not matched to a gene: 8. This CDR3 has 14 amino acids. The DNA for the CDR3 is TGCAGCGCCAAACCGGGACAGGGGAAAGAGACCCAGTACTTC. This sequence encodes CSAKPGQGKETQYF.

The chain is built from TRBV5-1 and TRBJ2-3, with TRBD2 matching 9 bases. With 3 bases clipped from V and 2 bases from J, the junction kept 16 bases outside the gene matches. Germline-derived CDR1 and CDR2 are SGHRS and YFSETQ. This CDR3 is 19 amino acids long. The CDR3 is CASSSTELAGRGYTDTQYF. As DNA, the CDR3 is TGCGCCAGCAGCTCGACGGAGCTAGCGGGACGCGGATACACAGATACGCAGTATTTT. Combining the CDR3 with reference TRBV5-1 and TRBJ2-3 gives the whole variable domain KAGVTQTPRYLIKTRGQQVTLSCSPISGHRSVSWYQQTPGQGLQFLFEYFSETQRNKGNFPGRFSGRQFSNSRSEMNVSTLELGDSALYLCASSSTELAGRGYTDTQYFGPGTRLTVL.

This chain joins TRBV12-3 or TRBV12-4 and TRBJ1-4, with 12 bases fitting TRBD1. The CDR3 is 13 amino acids. J was trimmed by 8 bases and V by 6 bases; bases with no gene match: 1. CDR3 loop: CASRGTGGEKLFF. CDR3 DNA sequence: TGTGCCAGCAGGGGGACAGGGGGCGAAAAACTGTTTTTT.

As to this clone: Its ends do not fully match the called genes, so a read error is possible. The V gene is TRBV7-7, the J gene TRBJ2-5; 13 positions match TRBD2. CDR1 and CDR2 (germline): SSHAT, FNYEAQ (reference sequence). The CDR3 has 16 amino acids. As DNA, the CDR3 is TGTGCTAGCAGCTCCGGGACTAGCGGGGCGAGTGGGGCCCAGTACTTC. This sequence encodes CASSSGTSGASGAQYF.

This chain connects TRBV24-1 to TRBJ2-3; possibly TRBD1 for D (6 bases). V lost 4 bases and J lost 0, with 13 bases in between. In germline, CDR1 is KGHDR, CDR2 SFDVKD. The CDR3 covers 16 residues. As DNA, the CDR3 is TGTGCCACCAGTGAGGGGGACACCGCTAGCACAGATACGCAGTATTTT. Translating gives CATSEGDTASTDTQYF.